These T cell receptor beta chains were read from a single sample in a study of CD8+ T cells in alopecia areata. Generated by immunoSEQ multiplex PCR, the TCRdb table keeps only in-frame clones and is missing some. This table holds approximately 30,000 clones, 55% found once. The sequenced sample consisted of NKG2D-high CD8+ T cells sorted from blood. Receptors originate from a human donor with alopecia areata. The conserved cysteine and the conserved F or W are not part of the CDR3 here. Fields, in order: J gene, clone size, V gene, D gene, CDR3 protein. D genes are given only for firm matches. Clone size is not always given. Where it is, it says once, few, many or a class for expanded clones.

TRBJ2-1,-,TRBV19,-,ASSISGSSYNEQF
TRBJ2-2,-,TRBV2,-,ASSEGLGSGELF
TRBJ1-1,-,TRBV15,-,ATSTPTEAF
TRBJ2-7,-,TRBV27,-,ASSFTLGQAYEQY
TRBJ2-5,-,TRBV30,-,AWNLPGFMGETQY
TRBJ1-2,-,TRBV2,TRBD1,ASSEAGTAPYT
TRBJ2-7,-,TRBV4-1,-,ASSQDHGVYEQY
TRBJ2-1,-,TRBV30,-,ALSPVDNEQF
TRBJ1-1,-,TRBV27,TRBD1,ASSPTGEVTEAF
TRBJ2-3,-,TRBV5-1,TRBD2,ASSPGLAGSTDTQY
TRBJ2-7,once,TRBV27,TRBD1,ASSSRDRGPYEQY
TRBJ1-1,-,TRBV29-1,-,SVDSNTEAF
TRBJ1-2,-,TRBV7-9,-,ASSSGSLNYGYT
TRBJ2-7,-,TRBV27,TRBD2,ASRGGETYEQY
TRBJ1-3,-,TRBV2,TRBD1,ASSEGQGAGNTIY
TRBJ1-2,-,TRBV27,-,ASSFTGSGYT
TRBJ2-7,-,TRBV4-3,TRBD2,ASSQDSGGDYYEQY
TRBJ2-1,-,TRBV25-1,-,ASGTGSDEQF
TRBJ2-1,-,TRBV7-6,-,ASTRGFYNEQF
TRBJ2-2,-,TRBV4-1,TRBD1,ASSEQGTENPGELF
TRBJ2-6,-,TRBV5-1,TRBD1,ASSSYRGVSGANVLT
TRBJ2-2,few,TRBV4-1,TRBD2,ASSLSRGAGGHAGELF
TRBJ2-3,few,TRBV29-1,TRBD1,SAEDRLKRDTQY
TRBJ2-1,-,TRBV5-1,TRBD2,ASSPSSGLSRDEQF
TRBJ2-1,-,TRBV7-2,-,ASSLVGRSYNEQF
TRBJ2-2,-,TRBV13,-,ASSLSVSRNTGELF
TRBJ2-7,few,TRBV29-1,TRBD1,SVGTGVSYEQY
TRBJ2-3,-,TRBV19,-,ASRRTLNYTDTQY
TRBJ2-1,-,TRBV29-1,-,SAPAAYNEQF
TRBJ2-7,-,TRBV5-6,TRBD2,ASSLELAAHEQY
TRBJ2-2,-,TRBV27,-,ASRGADTGELF
TRBJ2-7,few,TRBV2,-,ASSEYQFNEQY
TRBJ1-4,-,TRBV18,-,ASSPRDGNEKLF
TRBJ2-1,few,TRBV19,TRBD2,ASGLAGNNEQF
TRBJ2-5,-,TRBV7-9,-,ASSRGVEETQY
TRBJ2-7,-,TRBV4-3,TRBD2,ASSQDIASGDYEQY
TRBJ2-1,-,TRBV19,-,ASSPYQGRSWYEQF
TRBJ2-1,few,TRBV4-1,-,ASSPSSRVNEQF
TRBJ2-3,few,TRBV4-2,TRBD2,ASSQAYSLASGGEDTQY
TRBJ1-5,-,TRBV19,-,ASSEGNQPQH
TRBJ1-2,-,TRBV28,-,ASSQTEIYGYT
TRBJ2-2,few,TRBV29-1,-,SVERDTGELF
TRBJ2-1,-,TRBV30,TRBD2,AWQGLAGLASYNEQF
TRBJ2-3,few,TRBV5-1,-,ASSPLIRPTMADTQY
TRBJ2-1,-,TRBV29-1,TRBD1,SVRQGSSYNEQF
TRBJ2-1,-,TRBV29-1,-,SVEYGGYNEQF
TRBJ2-1,-,TRBV4-1,-,ASSQDLPSEQF
TRBJ1-1,-,TRBV10-3,TRBD1,AISPDRGKTEAF
TRBJ2-1,few,TRBV5-1,TRBD2,ASSPPGLAGLEQF
TRBJ2-7,few,TRBV13,-,ASSLEGRRAYEQY
TRBJ2-7,few,TRBV20-1,-,SATGAYEQY
TRBJ2-3,-,TRBV27,TRBD1,ASRDRGTDTQY
TRBJ2-5,-,TRBV7-9,-,ASSPPQRGNQETQY
TRBJ2-6,-,TRBV7-9,TRBD1,ASSPGTGLSGANVLT
TRBJ1-1,few,TRBV10-3,-,AISGEGKGMGNTEAF
TRBJ1-2,few,TRBV7-9,-,ASAPPAGRGYGYT
TRBJ2-7,many,TRBV14,-,ASSQFSGVYEQY